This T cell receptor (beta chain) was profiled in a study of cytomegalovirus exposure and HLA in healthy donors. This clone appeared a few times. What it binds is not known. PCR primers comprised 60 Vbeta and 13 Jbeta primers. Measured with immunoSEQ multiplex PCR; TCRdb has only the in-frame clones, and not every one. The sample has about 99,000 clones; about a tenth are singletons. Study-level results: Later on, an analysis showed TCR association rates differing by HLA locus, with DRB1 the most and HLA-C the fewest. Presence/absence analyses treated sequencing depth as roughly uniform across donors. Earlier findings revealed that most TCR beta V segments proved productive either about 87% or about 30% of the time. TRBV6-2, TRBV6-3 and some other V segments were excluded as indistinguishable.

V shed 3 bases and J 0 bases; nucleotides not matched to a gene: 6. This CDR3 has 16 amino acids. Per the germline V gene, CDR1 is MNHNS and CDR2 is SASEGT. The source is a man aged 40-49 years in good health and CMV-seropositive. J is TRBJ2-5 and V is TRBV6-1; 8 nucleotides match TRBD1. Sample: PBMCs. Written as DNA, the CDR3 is TGTGCCAGCAGTGACTGGTGGACAGGGCACCAAGAGACCCAGTACTTC. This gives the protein CASSDWWTGHQETQYF.